A single sample gave rise to the 8 T cell receptor beta chains below, sequenced in a study of blood T cell repertoires in COVID-19. The assay was immunoSEQ multiplex PCR, and TCRdb's table has in-frame clones only and misses some. Here the sample spans approximately 26,000 clones, roughly nine tenths being singletons. The source material was peripheral blood. The receptors were gathered from a man between 65 and 85 years old with active COVID-19.

The chain is built from TRBV6-5 and TRBJ2-1, with a tentative D call TRBD1 (6 bases). The CDR3 has 14 amino acids. Germline V gene sequence: CDR1 MNHEY, CDR2 SVGAGI. With 5 bases removed from V and 3 bases from J, the gap between germline ends came to 11 bases. Written as DNA, the CDR3 is TGTGCCAGCAGTCTCCGGGACAACTACAATGAGCAGTTCTTC. Protein: CASSLRDNYNEQFF.

The rearrangement uses TRBV27 and TRBJ1-2, with D uncertain. V was trimmed by 0 bases and J by 2 bases, leaving 7 bases between them. CDR3 length equals 14 residues. CDR1 is MNHEY, CDR2 SMNVEV, per germline (reference sequence). CDR3 residues: CASSLSAGNYGYTF. CDR3 nucleotides: TGTGCCAGCAGTTTATCGGCGGGAAACTATGGCTACACCTTC.

In its sample, this clone was seen once. The chain links TRBV27 to TRBJ1-2, with D perhaps TRBD1 (5 bases). This CDR3 comprises 16 residues. V was clipped by 5 bases and J by 4 bases, with 20 bases between them. Germline V gene lookup returns CDR1 MNHEY and CDR2 SMNVEV (reference sequence). The CDR3 region is CASSPYSGAWGYGYTF. The CDR3 bases are TGTGCCAGCAGTCCATACAGCGGGGCGTGGGGCTATGGCTACACCTTC.

This chain connects TRBV29-1 to TRBJ1-1, with 10 bases that match TRBD1. The germline CDR1 and CDR2 sequences are SQVTM and ANQGSEA. The CDR3 is made up of 12 amino acids. Trimming cost V 7 bases and J 5 bases; bases outside gene matches: 4. Written as DNA, the CDR3 is TGCAGCGGGGGACAGGGGAAGACTGAAGCTTTCTTT. This codes for CSGGQGKTEAFF.

The genes are TRBV7-9 and TRBJ1-1; 7 positions match TRBD1. Trimming took 5 bases from V and 1 from J; bases not matched to a gene: 4. CDR1 and CDR2 from the germline V gene are SEHNR and FQNEAQ (reference sequence). The CDR3 has 14 amino acids. CDR3 amino acids: CASSPDRRNTEAFF. In nucleotides, the CDR3 is TGTGCCAGCAGCCCGGACAGGAGGAACACTGAAGCTTTCTTT.

CDR3 in amino acids: CASSERAMGSNQPQHF. The CDR3 bases are TGTGCCAGCAGTGAGAGGGCAATGGGGAGCAATCAGCCCCAGCATTTT. The J gene is TRBJ1-5, the V gene TRBV6-4, with no clear D. The CDR3 is 16 amino acids. The germline CDR1 and CDR2 sequences are MRHNA and SNTAGT. Trimming stripped 3 bases from V and 1 base from J, with 13 bases between.

The chain is built from TRBV9 and TRBJ1-1, with a weak D call TRBD1 (6 bases). Germline lookup yields CDR1 SGDLS and CDR2 YYNGEE. V shed 0 bases and J shed 4 bases, with 10 bases lying between them. The length of the CDR3 is 14 residues. The CDR3 sequence: CASSVGGGGTEAFF. In DNA, the CDR3 is TGTGCCAGCAGCGTAGGAGGGGGGGGCACTGAAGCTTTCTTT.

J is TRBJ2-3 and V is TRBV2; 9 bases are a match to TRBD2. There are 16 residues in the CDR3. Unmatched junction bases numbered 7, after V lost 4 bases and J lost 2 bases. CDR1 is SNHLY and CDR2 is FYNNEI in the germline V gene. CDR3 nucleotides: TGTGCCAGCAGTGTCTGGGGCGGGGGGGCCACAGATACGCAGTATTTT. Protein product: CASSVWGGGATDTQYF.